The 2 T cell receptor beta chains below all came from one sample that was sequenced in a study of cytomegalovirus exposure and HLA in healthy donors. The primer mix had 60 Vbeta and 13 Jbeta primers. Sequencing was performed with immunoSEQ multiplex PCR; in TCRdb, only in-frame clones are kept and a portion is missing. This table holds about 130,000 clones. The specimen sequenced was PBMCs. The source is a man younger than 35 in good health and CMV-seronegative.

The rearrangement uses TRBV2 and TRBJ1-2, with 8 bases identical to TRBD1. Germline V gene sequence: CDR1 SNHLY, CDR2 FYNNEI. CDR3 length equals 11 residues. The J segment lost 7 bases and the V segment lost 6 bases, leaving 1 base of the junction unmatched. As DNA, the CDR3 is TGTGCCAGCAGACAGGGGGGTGGCTACACCTTC. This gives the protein CASRQGGGYTF.

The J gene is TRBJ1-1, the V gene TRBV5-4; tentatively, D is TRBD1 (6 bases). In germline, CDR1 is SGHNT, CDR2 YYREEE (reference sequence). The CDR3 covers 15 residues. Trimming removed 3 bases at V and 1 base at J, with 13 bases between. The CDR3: CASSWEGTQNTEAFF. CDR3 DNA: TGTGCCAGCAGCTGGGAGGGGACACAGAACACTGAAGCTTTCTTT.